This T cell receptor beta chain was captured in a study of technical replicates of blood from a handful of donors (dated by TCRdb to 2016 to 2017). Libraries were prepared through the immunoSEQ multiplex PCR assay. This is the immuneACCESS table as TCRdb keeps it, with only in-frame sequences that have V and J called. A part of the clones is gone; compared with another copy, unresolved V genes explain less than half, and the rest is unexplained. The sample table shows 75,000 to 100,000 clones, and approximately 94% are seen once. About 0.25% of the sample is taken by the ten largest. Remarks on this clone: Its antigen remains undetermined. No much larger clone exists at a distance of one base, and base qualities are not known.

The germline ends are 10 bases apart after V is trimmed by 4 bases and J by 3 bases. As encoded in the germline V gene, CDR1 is SGHRS while CDR2 is YFSETQ. Counted from cysteine to phenylalanine, this CDR3 has 13 amino acids. Only CDR3 DNA is held: 39 bases, read in frame from base 1. This chain is built from TRBV5-1 and TRBJ1-2, with no confident D gene call. The source material was T cells isolated from PBMCs. The clonotype was recovered from a human donor in good health. The CDR3 reads as follows: CASSETIDYGYTF. The bases are TGCGCCAGCAGCGAGACAATAGACTATGGCTACACCTTC. Where the CDR3 stops, the reference TRBV5-1 and TRBJ1-2 genes take over; the full variable domain is KAGVTQTPRYLIKTRGQQVTLSCSPISGHRSVSWYQQTPGQGLQFLFEYFSETQRNKGNFPGRFSGRQFSNSRSEMNVSTLELGDSALYLCASSETIDYGYTFGSGTRLTVV.